The 6 T cell receptor beta chains given below trace back to one sample, sequenced in a study of blood T cell repertoires in COVID-19. Method: immunoSEQ multiplex PCR; TCRdb's copy keeps in-frame clones and lacks some. The sample records roughly 250,000 clones, about nine tenths being singletons. Sequenced input: PBMCs or T cells enriched from blood (not recorded which). The receptors were sampled from a woman aged 25 to 39 with acute COVID-19.

The chain combines TRBV27 with TRBJ2-6; D possibly corresponds to TRBD2 (7 bases). The V end lost 3 bases, the J end lost 4 bases, and 25 bases lay between the germline ends. Germline CDR1 reads MNHEY; CDR2 reads SMNVEV (reference sequence). The CDR3 is made up of 20 amino acids. The CDR3 bases are TGTGCCAGCAGTTTTGGAGGGGGGGGGCAGGCCGCGGCGGGGGCCAACGTCCTGACTTTC. Translating it yields CASSFGGGGQAAAGANVLTF.

The chain is built from TRBV4-2 and TRBJ2-1; D is perhaps TRBD1 (6 bases). The CDR3 sequence is 14 residues long. Trimming left V 3 bases short and J 10 bases short, with 16 bases between. CDR1 LGHNA and CDR2 YNFKEQ come from the germline V gene. The CDR3 nucleotides read TGTGCCAGCAGCCATGGCCAGGGGAGCTGGGAGCAGTTCTTC. Translating it yields CASSHGQGSWEQFF.

This chain links TRBV5-4 with TRBJ1-2, with 11 bases lining up with TRBD1. Germline V gives CDR1 SGHNT, CDR2 YYREEE (reference sequence). The J segment lost 7 bases and the V segment lost 4 bases, leaving 6 bases of the junction unmatched. This CDR3 has 14 amino acids. The CDR3 coding sequence is TGTGCCAGCAGCACCGGACAGGGGGCCATTGGCTACACCTTC. Its protein product is CASSTGQGAIGYTF.

V and J are TRBV19 and TRBJ1-6, with D maybe TRBD1 (6 bases). Germline values: CDR1 LNHDA, CDR2 SQIVND (reference sequence). The CDR3 runs to 15 residues. V was trimmed by 5 bases and J by 3 bases, leaving 11 bases between them. For the CDR3, the DNA is TGTGCCAGTAGTCCAGACAGGAGCTATAATTCACCCCTCCACTTT. Encoded protein: CASSPDRSYNSPLHF.

The rearrangement links TRBV28 to TRBJ1-2; weak D call: TRBD1 (5 bases). The CDR3 spans 15 residues. CDR1 and CDR2 from the germline V gene are MDHEN and SYDVKM. The germline V and J ends were trimmed by 8 bases and 0 bases, with 16 bases remaining between them. This CDR3 reads CASRARGRANYGYTF. As DNA, the CDR3 is TGTGCCAGCCGTGCACGGGGGAGAGCTAACTATGGCTACACCTTC.

The chain recombines TRBV7-9 with TRBJ1-1, with D unresolved. The CDR3 spans 13 residues. CDR1 is SEHNR, CDR2 FQNEAQ, per germline (reference sequence). V was clipped by 6 bases and J by 9 bases, with 17 bases between them. CDR3 nucleotides: TGTGCCAGCAGAGCGGAACCATCACGTAAAGCTTTCTTT. This translates into CASRAEPSRKAFF.